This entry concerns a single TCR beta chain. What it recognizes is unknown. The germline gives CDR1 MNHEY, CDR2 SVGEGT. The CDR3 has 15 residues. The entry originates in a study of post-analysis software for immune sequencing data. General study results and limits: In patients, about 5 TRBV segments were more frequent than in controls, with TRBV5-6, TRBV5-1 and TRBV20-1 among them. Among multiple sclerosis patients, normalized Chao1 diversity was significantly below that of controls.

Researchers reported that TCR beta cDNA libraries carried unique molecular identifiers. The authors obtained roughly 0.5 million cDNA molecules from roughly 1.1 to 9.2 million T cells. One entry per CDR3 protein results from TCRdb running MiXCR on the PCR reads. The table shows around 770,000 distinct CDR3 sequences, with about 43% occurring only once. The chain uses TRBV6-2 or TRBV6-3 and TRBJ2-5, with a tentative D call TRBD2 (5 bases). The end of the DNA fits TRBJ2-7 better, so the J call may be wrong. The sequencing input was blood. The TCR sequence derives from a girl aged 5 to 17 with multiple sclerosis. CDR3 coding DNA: TGTGCCAGCAGTTACTCGCCGGGAAACTCCTACGAGCAGTACTTC. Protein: CASSYSPGNSYEQYF.